Relative to its sample, the clone carrying this TCR beta chain is medium-sized. The sample is drawn from a study of metastatic and nonmetastatic thyroid tumors. Turning to the study itself: The study looked at repertoires side by side in blood and in tumor or nodule tissue from malignant and benign thyroid patients.

Original processing notes: Clinicopathological groups supplied CDR3 differences that were used to build a distant-metastasis classifier for papillary thyroid cancer. Through MiXCR, TCRdb re-clonotyped the PCR reads. The V and J calls reflect TCRdb's pipeline rather than the authors' work. The data show approximately 4,200 clones, with 30% to 35% seen just once and approximately 15% held by the top ten. The germline V gene encodes CDR1 MNHNS and CDR2 SASEGT. Trimming at V came to 2 bases and at J to 3 bases, leaving 7 bases not matched to a gene. This CDR3 has 16 amino acids. Not a single patient had been given any form of treatment at any point before undergoing thyroid surgery.

The V gene is TRBV6-1, the J gene TRBJ2-5; 9 nucleotides line up with TRBD2. The source of this sequence is a female donor with papillary thyroid cancer or a benign thyroid nodule (not recorded which). Some clones in this sample may be carry-over from other donors' samples. Sample: adjacent normal tissue. The CDR3 protein is CASSEYRRLAEETQYF. The CDR3 nucleotides are TGTGCCAGCAGTGAATACCGTCGACTAGCGGAAGAGACCCAGTACTTC.